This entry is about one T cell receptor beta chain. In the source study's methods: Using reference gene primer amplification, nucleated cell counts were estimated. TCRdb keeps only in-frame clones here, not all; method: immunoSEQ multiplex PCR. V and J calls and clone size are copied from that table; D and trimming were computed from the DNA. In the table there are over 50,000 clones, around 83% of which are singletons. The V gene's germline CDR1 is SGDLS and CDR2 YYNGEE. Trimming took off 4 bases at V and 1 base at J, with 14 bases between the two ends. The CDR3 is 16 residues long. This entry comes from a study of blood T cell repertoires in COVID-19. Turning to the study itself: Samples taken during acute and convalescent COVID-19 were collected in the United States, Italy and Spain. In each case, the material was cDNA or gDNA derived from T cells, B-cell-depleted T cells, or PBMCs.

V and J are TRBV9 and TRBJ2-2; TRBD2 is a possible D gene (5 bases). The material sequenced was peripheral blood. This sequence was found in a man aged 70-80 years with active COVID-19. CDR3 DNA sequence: TGTGCCAGCAGCCCAACCGGGGTGGGGAACACCGGGGAGCTGTTTTTT. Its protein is CASSPTGVGNTGELFF.